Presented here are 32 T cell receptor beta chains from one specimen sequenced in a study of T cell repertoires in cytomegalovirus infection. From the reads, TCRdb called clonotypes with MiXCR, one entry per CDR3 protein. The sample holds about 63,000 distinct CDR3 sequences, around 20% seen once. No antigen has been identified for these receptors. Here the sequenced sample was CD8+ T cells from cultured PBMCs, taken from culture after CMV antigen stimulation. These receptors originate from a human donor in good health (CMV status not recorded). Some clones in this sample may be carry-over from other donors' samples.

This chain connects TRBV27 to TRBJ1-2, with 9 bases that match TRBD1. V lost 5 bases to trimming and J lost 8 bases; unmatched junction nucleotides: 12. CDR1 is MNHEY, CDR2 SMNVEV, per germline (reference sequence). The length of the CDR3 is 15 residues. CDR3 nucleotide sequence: TGTGCCAGCAGTGCGGGACAGGGCCGTTATAGAGGCTACACCTTC. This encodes CASSAGQGRYRGYTF.

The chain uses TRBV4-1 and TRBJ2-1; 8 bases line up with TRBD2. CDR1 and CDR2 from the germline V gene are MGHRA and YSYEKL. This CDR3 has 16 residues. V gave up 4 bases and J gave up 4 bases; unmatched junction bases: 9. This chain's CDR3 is CASSPIGSGAYNEQFF. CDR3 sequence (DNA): TGCGCCAGCAGCCCTATCGGTAGCGGGGCTTACAATGAGCAGTTCTTC.

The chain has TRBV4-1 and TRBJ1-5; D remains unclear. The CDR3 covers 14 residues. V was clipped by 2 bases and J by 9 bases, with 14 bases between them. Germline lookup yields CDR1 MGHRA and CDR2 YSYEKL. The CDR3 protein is CASSQKIVEVPQHF. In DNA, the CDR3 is TGCGCCAGCAGCCAAAAGATCGTGGAGGTGCCCCAGCATTTT.

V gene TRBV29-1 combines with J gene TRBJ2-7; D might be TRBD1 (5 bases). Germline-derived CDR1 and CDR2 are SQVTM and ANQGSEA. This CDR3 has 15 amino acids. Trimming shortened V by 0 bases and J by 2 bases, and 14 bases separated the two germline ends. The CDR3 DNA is TGCAGCGTTGAAGAGAGGTCGGGCAGGGCCTACGAGCAGTACTTC. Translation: CSVEERSGRAYEQYF.

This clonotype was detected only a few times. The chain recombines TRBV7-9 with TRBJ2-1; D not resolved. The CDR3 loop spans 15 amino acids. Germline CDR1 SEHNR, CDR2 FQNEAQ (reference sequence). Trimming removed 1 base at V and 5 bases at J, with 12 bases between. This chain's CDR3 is CASSLGAPPHNEQFF. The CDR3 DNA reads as TGTGCCAGCAGCTTAGGGGCCCCTCCCCACAATGAGCAGTTCTTC.

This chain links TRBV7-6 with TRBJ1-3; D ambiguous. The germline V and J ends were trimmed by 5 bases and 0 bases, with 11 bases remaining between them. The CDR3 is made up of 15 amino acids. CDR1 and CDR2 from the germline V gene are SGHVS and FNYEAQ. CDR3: CASSVDGYSGNTIYF. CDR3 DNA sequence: TGTGCCAGCAGCGTTGACGGCTACTCTGGAAACACCATATATTTT.

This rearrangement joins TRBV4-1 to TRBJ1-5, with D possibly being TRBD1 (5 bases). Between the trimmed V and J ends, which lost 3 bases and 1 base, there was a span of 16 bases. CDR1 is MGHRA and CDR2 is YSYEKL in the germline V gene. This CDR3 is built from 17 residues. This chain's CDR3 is CASSHPEAGGSNQPQHF. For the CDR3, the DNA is TGCGCCAGCAGCCACCCCGAGGCCGGGGGAAGCAATCAGCCCCAGCATTTT.

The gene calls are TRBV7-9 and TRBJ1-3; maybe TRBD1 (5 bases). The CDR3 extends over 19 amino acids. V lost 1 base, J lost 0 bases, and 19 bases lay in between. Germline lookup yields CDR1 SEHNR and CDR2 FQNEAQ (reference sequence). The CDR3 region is CASSLGFGADGRSGNTIYF. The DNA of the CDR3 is TGTGCCAGCAGCTTAGGATTTGGGGCTGACGGGCGCTCTGGAAACACCATATATTTT.

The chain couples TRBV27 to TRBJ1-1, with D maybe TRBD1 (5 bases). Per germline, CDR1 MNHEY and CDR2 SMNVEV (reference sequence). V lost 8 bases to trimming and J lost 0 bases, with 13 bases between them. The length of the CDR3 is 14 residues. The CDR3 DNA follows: TGTGCCAGCTTACCAGGGTTGATGAACACTGAAGCTTTCTTT. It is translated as CASLPGLMNTEAFF.

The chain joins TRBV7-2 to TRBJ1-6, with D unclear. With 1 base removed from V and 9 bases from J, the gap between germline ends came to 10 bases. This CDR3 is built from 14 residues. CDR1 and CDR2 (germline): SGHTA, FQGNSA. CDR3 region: CASSLDGYGSPLHF. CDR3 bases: TGTGCCAGCAGCTTAGATGGATATGGTTCACCCCTCCACTTT. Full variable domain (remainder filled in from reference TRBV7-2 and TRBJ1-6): GAGVSQSPSNKVTEKGKDVELRCDPISGHTALYWYRQSLGQGLEFLIYFQGNSAPDKSGLPSDRFSAERTGGSVSTLTIQRTQQEDSAVYLCASSLDGYGSPLHFGNGTRLTVT.

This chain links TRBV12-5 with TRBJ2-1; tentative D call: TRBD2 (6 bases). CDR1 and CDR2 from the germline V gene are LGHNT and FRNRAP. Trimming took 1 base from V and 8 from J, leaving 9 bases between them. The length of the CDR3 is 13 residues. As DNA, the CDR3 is TGTGCTAGTGGTTTGGGCGGGGTCGATGAGCAGTTCTTC. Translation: CASGLGGVDEQFF.

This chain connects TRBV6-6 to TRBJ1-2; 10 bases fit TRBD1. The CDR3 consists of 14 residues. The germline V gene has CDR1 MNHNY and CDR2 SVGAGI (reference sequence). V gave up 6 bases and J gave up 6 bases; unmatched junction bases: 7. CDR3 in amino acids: CASRELDRGHGYTF. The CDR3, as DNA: TGTGCCAGCAGGGAACTCGACAGGGGGCATGGCTACACCTTC.

The chain's CDR3 is CASKVQMLPEAFF. Written as DNA, the CDR3 is TGTGCCAGTAAAGTACAGATGCTACCTGAAGCTTTCTTT. This chain links TRBV19 with TRBJ1-1; D remains ambiguous. V lost 7 bases and J lost 6, with 15 bases in between. The CDR3 runs to 13 residues. Germline V lookup: CDR1 LNHDA, CDR2 SQIVND (reference sequence).

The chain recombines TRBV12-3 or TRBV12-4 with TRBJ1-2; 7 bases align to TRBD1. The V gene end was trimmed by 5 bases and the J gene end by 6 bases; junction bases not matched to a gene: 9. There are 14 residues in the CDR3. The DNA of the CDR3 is TGTGCCAGCAGTCCAAACACAGGGGAGGATGGCTACACCTTC. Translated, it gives CASSPNTGEDGYTF.

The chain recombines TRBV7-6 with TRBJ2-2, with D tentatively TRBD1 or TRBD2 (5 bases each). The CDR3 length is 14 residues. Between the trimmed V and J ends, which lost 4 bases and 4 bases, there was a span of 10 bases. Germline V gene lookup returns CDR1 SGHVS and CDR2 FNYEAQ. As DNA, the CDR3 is TGTGCCAGCAGCTCCGGGACCTTCACCGGGGAGCTGTTTTTT. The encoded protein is CASSSGTFTGELFF.

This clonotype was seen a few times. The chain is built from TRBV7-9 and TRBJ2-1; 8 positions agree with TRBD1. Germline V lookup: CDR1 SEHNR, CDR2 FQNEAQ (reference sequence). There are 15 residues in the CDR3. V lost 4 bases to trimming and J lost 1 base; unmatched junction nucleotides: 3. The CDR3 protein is CASSSTGGSYNEQFF. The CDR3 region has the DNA TGTGCCAGCAGCTCCACAGGGGGGTCCTACAATGAGCAGTTCTTC.

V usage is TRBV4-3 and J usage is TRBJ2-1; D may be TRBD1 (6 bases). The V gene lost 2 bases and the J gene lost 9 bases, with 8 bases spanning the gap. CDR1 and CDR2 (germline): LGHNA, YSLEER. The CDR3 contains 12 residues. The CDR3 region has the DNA TGCGCCAGCAGCCAACTAGGGGGTGAGCAGTTCTTC. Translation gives CASSQLGGEQFF.

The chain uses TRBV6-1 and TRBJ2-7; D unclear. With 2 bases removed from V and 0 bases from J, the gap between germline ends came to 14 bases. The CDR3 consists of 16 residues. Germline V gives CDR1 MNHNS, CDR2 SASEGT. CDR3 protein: CASSELTGSASYEQYF. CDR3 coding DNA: TGTGCCAGCAGTGAATTAACCGGCAGCGCCTCCTACGAGCAGTACTTC.

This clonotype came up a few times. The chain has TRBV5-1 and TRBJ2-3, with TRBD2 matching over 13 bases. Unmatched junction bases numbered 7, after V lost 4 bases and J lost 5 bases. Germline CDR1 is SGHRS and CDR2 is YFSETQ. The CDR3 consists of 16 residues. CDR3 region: CASSIRTSGGLDTQYF. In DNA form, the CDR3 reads TGCGCCAGCAGCATCAGGACTAGCGGGGGCCTAGATACGCAGTATTTT. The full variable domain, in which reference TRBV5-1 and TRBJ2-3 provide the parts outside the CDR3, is KAGVTQTPRYLIKTRGQQVTLSCSPISGHRSVSWYQQTPGQGLQFLFEYFSETQRNKGNFPGRFSGRQFSNSRSEMNVSTLELGDSALYLCASSIRTSGGLDTQYFGPGTRLTVL.

This CDR3 reads CASSFSEEGSYNEQFF. CDR3 sequence (DNA): TGTGCCAGCAGTTTCTCCGAGGAAGGCTCCTACAATGAGCAGTTCTTC. The chain couples TRBV6-2 or TRBV6-3 to TRBJ2-1; D unresolved. This CDR3 contains 16 residues. Trimming left V 4 bases short and J 0 bases short, with 13 bases between. Germline-derived CDR1 and CDR2 are MNHEY and SVGEGT.

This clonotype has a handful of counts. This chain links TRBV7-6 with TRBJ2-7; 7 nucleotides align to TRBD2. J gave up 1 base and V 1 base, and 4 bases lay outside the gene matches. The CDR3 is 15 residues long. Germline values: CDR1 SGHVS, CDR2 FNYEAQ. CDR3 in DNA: TGTGCCAGCAGCTTAGAGGGCGGGGGATCCTACGAGCAGTACTTC. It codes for CASSLEGGGSYEQYF.

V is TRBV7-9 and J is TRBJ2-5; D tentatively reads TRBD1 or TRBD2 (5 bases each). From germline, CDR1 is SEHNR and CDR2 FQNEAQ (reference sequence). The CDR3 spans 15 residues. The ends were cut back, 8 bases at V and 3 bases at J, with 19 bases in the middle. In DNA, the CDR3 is TGTGCCAGCCTTGGTCCGGGACCTTCTAAAGAGACCCAGTACTTC. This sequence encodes CASLGPGPSKETQYF.

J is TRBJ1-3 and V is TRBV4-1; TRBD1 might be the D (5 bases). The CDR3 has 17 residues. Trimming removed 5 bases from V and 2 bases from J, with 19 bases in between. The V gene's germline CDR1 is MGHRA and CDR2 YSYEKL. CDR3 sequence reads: CASSEVPWGSPGNTIYF. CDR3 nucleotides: TGCGCCAGCAGCGAAGTCCCCTGGGGGTCGCCTGGAAACACCATATATTTT.

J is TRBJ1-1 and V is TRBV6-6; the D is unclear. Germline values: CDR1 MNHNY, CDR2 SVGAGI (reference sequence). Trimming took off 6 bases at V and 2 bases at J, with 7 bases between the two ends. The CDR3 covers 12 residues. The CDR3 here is CASSRINTEAFF. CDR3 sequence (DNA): TGTGCCAGCAGCCGGATCAACACTGAAGCTTTCTTT.

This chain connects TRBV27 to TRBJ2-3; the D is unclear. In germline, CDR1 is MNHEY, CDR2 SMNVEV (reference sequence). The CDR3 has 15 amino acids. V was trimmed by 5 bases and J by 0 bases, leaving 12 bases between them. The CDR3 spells CASSPPSHSTDTQYF. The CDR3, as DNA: TGTGCCAGCAGTCCCCCCTCCCATAGCACAGATACGCAGTATTTT.

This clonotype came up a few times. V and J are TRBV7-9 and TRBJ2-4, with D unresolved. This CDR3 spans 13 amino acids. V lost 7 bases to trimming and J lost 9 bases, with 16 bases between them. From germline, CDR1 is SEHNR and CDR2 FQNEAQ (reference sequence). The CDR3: CASTSLPAGIQYF. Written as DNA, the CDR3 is TGTGCCAGCACCTCCCTCCCAGCAGGCATTCAGTACTTC.

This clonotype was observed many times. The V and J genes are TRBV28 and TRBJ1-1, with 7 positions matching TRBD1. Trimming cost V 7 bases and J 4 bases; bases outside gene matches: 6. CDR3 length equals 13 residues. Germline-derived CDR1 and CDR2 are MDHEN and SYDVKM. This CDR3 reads CASNDRAGTEAFF. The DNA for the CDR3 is TGTGCCAGCAACGACAGGGCTGGCACTGAAGCTTTCTTT.

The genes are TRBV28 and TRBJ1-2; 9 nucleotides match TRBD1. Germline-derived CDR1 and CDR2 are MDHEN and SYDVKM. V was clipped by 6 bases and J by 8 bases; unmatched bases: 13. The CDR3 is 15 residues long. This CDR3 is CASSQAGTGREGYTF. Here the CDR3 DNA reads TGTGCCAGCAGCCAGGCCGGGACAGGGAGGGAGGGCTACACCTTC.

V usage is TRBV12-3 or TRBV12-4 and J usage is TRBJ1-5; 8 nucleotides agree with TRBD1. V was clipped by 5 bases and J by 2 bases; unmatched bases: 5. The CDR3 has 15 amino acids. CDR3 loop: CASSLQGGGNQPQHF. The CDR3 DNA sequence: TGTGCCAGCAGTCTACAGGGGGGTGGCAATCAGCCCCAGCATTTT.

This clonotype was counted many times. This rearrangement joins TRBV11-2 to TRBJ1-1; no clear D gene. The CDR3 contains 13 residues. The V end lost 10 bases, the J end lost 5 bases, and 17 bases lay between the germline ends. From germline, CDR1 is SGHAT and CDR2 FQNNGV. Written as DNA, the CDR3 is TGTGCCACGGCCCCGGACTGGGAGACTGAAGCTTTCTTT. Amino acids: CATAPDWETEAFF.

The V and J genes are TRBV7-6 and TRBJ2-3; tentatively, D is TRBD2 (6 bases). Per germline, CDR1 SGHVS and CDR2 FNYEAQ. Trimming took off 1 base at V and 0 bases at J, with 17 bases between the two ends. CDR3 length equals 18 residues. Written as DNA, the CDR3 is TGTGCCAGCAGCTTAGAGATCTTTAGCGGAATTAGCACAGATACGCAGTATTTT. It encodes CASSLEIFSGISTDTQYF. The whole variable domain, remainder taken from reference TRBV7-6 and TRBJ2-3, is GAGVSQSPRYKVTKRGQDVALRCDPISGHVSLYWYRQALGQGPEFLTYFNYEAQQDKSGLPNDRFSAERPEGSISTLTIQRTEQRDSAMYRCASSLEIFSGISTDTQYFGPGTRLTVL.

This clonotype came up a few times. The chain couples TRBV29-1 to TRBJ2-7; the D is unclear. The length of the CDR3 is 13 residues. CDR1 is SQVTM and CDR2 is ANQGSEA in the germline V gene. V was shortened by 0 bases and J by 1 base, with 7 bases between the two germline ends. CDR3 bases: TGCAGCGTTGAAGACAGTGCATCCTACGAGCAGTACTTC. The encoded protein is CSVEDSASYEQYF.